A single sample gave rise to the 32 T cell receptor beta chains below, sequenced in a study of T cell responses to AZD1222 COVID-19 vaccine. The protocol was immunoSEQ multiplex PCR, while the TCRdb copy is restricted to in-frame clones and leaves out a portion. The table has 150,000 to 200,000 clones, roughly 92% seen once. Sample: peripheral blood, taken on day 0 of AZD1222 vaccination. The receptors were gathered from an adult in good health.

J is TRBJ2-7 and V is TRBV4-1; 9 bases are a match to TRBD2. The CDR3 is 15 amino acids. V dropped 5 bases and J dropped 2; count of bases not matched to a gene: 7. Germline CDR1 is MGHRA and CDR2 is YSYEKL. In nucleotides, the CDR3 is TGCGCCAGCAGCGCTCGCGTAGCGGGGGCCTACGAGCAGTACTTC. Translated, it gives CASSARVAGAYEQYF.

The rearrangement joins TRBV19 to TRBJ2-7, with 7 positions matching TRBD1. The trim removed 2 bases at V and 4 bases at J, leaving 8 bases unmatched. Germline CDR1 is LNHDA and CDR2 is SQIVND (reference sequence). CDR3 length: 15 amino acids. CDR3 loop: CASSIRQGREYEQYF. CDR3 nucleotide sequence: TGTGCCAGTAGTATAAGACAGGGTAGGGAATACGAGCAGTACTTC.

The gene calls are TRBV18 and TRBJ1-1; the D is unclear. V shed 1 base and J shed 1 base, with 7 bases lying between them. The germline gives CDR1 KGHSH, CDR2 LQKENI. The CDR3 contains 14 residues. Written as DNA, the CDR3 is TGTGCCAGCTCACCACGAACGGGGAACACTGAAGCTTTCTTT. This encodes CASSPRTGNTEAFF.

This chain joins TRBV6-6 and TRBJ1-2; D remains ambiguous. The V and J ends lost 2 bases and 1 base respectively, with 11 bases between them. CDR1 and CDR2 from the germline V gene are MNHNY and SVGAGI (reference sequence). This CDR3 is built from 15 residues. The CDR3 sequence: CASSYGSNLNYGYTF. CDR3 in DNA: TGTGCCAGCAGTTACGGCAGCAACCTTAACTATGGCTACACCTTC.

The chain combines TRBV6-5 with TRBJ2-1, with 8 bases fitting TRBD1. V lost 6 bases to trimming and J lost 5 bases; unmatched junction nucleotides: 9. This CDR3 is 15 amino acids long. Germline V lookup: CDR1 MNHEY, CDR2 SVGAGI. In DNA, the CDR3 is TGTGCCAGCAGACCCACCAGGGGGCAAAACAATGAGCAGTTCTTC. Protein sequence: CASRPTRGQNNEQFF.

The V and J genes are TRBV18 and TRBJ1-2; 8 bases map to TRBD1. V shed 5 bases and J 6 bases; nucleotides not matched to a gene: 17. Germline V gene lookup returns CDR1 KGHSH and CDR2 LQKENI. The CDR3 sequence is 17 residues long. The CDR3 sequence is CASSDTTGGPKIHGYTF. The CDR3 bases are TGTGCCAGCTCAGACACAACAGGGGGGCCCAAGATCCATGGCTACACCTTC.

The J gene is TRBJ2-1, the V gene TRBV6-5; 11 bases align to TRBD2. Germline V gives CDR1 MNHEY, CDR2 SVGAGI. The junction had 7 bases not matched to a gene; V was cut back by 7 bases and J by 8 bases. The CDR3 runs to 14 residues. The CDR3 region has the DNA TGTGCCAGCACCCTAGCGGGGGGCCGGGATGAGCAGTTCTTC. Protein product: CASTLAGGRDEQFF.

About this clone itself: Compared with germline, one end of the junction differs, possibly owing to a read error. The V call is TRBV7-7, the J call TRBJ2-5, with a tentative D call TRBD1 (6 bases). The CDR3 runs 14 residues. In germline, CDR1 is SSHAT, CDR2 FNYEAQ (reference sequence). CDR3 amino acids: CASSLAPQGGTQYF. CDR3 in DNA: TGTGCTAGCAGCTTAGCCCCACAGGGTGGGACCCAGTACTTC.

DNA for the CDR3: TGTGCCATCAGTGAGTGGACAGGCAACACTGAAGCTTTCTTT. Amino acids: CAISEWTGNTEAFF. The V gene is TRBV10-3, the J gene TRBJ1-1, with 7 bases lining up with TRBD1. J was trimmed by 2 bases and V by 1 base; bases with no gene match: 1. Germline V gene sequence: CDR1 ENHRY, CDR2 SYGVKD. There are 14 residues in the CDR3.

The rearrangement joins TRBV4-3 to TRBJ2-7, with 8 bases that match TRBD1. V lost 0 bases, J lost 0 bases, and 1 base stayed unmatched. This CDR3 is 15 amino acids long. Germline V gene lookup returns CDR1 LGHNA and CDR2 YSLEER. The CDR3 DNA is TGCGCCAGCAGCCAAGATACAGGGGGCTCCTACGAGCAGTACTTC. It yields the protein CASSQDTGGSYEQYF.

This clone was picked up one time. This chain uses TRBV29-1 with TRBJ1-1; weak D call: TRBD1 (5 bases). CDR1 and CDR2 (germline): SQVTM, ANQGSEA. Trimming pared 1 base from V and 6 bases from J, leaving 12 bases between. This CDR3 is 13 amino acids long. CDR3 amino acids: CSVEGRGWPEAFF. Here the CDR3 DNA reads TGCAGCGTTGAAGGTCGGGGGTGGCCTGAAGCTTTCTTT.

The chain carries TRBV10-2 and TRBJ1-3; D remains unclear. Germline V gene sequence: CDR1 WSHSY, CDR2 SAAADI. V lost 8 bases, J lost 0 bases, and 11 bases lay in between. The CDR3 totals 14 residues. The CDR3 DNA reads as TGCGCCAGCGGACCTACCCTCTCTGGAAACACCATATATTTT. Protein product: CASGPTLSGNTIYF.

The CDR3 is CASKREGDTEAFF. CDR3 in DNA: TGCGCCAGCAAAAGGGAGGGGGACACTGAAGCTTTCTTT. The V call is TRBV10-2, the J call TRBJ1-1, with D maybe TRBD1 (6 bases). The length of the CDR3 is 13 residues. The germline V and J ends were trimmed by 7 bases and 3 bases, with 12 bases remaining between them. The germline V gene has CDR1 WSHSY and CDR2 SAAADI.

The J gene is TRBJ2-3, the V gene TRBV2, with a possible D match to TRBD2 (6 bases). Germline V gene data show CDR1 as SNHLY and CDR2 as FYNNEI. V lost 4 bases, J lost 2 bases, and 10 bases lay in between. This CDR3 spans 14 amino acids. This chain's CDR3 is CASSGAGYTDTQYF. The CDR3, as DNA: TGTGCCAGCAGTGGAGCGGGCTACACAGATACGCAGTATTTT.

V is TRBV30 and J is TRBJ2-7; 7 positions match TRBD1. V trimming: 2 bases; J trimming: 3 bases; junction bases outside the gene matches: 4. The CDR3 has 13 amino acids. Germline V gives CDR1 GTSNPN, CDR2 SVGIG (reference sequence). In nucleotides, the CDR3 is TGTGCCTGGAGTAAAGGGGGCCTCTACGAGCAGTACTTC. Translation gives CAWSKGGLYEQYF.

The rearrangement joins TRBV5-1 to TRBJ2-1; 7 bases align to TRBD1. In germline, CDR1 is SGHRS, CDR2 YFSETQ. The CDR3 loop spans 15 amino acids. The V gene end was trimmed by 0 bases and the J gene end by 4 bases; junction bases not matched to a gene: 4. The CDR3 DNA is TGCGCCAGCAGCTTGGCGGGGACAGTTTACAATGAGCAGTTCTTC. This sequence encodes CASSLAGTVYNEQFF.

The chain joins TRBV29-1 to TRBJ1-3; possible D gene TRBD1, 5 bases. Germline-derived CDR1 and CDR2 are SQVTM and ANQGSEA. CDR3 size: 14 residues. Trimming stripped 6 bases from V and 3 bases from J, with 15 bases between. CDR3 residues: CSVGPNRGGNTIYF. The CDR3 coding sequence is TGCAGCGTGGGACCTAACCGGGGTGGAAACACCATATATTTT.

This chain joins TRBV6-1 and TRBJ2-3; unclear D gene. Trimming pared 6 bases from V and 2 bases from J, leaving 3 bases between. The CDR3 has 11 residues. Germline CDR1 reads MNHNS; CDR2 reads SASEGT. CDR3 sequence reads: CASRITDTQYF. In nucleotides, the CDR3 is TGTGCCAGCAGAATCACAGATACGCAGTATTTT.

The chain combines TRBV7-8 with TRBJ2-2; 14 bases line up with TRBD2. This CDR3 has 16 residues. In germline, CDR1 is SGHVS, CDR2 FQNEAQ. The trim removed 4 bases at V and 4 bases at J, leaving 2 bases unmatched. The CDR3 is CASSSGLAGGTGELFF. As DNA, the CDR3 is TGTGCCAGCAGCTCCGGACTAGCGGGAGGCACCGGGGAGCTGTTTTTT.

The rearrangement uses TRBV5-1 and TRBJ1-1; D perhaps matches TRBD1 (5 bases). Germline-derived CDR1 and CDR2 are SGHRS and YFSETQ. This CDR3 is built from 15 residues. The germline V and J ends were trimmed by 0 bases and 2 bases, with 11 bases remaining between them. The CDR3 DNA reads TGCGCCAGCAGCTTGGTGAGGGGCTTTAACACTGAAGCTTTCTTT. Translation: CASSLVRGFNTEAFF.

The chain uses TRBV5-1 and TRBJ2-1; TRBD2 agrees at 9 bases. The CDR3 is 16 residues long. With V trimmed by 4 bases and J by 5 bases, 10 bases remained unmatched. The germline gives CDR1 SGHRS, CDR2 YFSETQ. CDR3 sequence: CASSPTGAGGDNEQFF. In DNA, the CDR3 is TGCGCCAGCAGCCCCACGGGAGCGGGAGGTGACAATGAGCAGTTCTTC.

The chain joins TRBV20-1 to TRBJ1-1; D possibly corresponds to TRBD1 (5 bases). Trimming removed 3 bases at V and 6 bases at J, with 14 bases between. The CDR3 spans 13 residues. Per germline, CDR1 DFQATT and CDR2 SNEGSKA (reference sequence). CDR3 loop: CSASDSGRAEAFF. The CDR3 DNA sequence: TGCAGTGCTAGTGACTCAGGGAGGGCTGAAGCTTTCTTT.

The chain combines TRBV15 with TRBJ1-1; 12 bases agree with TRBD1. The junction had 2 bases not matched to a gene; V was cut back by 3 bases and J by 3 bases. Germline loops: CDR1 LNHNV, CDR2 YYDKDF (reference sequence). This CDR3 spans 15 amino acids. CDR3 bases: TGTGCCACCAGCAGGGGGACAGGGGGCTACACTGAAGCTTTCTTT. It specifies CATSRGTGGYTEAFF.

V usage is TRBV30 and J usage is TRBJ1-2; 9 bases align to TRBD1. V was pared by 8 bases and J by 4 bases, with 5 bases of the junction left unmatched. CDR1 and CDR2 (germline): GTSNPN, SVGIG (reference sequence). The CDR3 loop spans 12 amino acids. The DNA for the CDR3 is TGTGCCGGGGACAGGGCTGGCTATGGCTACACCTTC. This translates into CAGDRAGYGYTF.

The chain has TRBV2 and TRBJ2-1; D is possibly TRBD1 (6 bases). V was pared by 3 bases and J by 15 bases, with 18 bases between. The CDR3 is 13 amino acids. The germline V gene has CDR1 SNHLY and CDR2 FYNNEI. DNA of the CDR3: TGTGCCAGCAGTGATTCTGTCAGGACAGTTCCGTTCTTC. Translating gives CASSDSVRTVPFF.

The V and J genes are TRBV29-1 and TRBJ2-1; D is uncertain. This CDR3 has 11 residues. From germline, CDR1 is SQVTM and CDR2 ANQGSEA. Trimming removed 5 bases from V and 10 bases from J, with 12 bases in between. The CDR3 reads CSVQLTREQFF. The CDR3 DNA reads TGCAGCGTTCAGTTAACACGCGAGCAGTTCTTC.

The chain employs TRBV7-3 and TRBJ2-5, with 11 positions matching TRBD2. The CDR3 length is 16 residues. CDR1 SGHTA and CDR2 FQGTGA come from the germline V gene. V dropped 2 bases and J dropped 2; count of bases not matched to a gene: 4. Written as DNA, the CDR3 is TGTGCCAGCAGCTTAGGACTAGCGGGTGATCAAGAGACCCAGTACTTC. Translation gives CASSLGLAGDQETQYF.

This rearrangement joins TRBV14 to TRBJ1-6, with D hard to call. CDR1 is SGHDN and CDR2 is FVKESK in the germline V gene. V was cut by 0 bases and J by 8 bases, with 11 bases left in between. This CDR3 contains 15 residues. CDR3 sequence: CASSQDVTGDSPLHF. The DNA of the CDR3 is TGTGCCAGCAGCCAAGATGTCACTGGGGATTCACCCCTCCACTTT.

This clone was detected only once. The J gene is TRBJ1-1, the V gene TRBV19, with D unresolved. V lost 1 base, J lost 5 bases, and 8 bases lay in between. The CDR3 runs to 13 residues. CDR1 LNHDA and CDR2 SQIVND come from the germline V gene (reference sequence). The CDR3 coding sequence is TGTGCCAGTAGTATAGGGGCAGGTACTGAAGCTTTCTTT. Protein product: CASSIGAGTEAFF.

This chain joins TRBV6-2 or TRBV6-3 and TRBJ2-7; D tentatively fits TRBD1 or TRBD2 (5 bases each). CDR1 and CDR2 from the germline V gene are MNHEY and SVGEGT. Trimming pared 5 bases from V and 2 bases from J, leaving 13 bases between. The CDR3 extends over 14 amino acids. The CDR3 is CASSQGALPYEQYF. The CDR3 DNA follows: TGTGCCAGCAGTCAGGGAGCGCTTCCCTACGAGCAGTACTTC.

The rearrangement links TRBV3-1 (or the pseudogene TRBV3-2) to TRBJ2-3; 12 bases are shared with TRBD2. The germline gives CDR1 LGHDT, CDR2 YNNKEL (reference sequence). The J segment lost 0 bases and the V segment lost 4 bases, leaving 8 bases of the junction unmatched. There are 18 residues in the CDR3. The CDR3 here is CASSRTRGTSGSTDTQYF. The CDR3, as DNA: TGTGCCAGCAGCCGGACTCGCGGGACTAGCGGGAGCACAGATACGCAGTATTTT.

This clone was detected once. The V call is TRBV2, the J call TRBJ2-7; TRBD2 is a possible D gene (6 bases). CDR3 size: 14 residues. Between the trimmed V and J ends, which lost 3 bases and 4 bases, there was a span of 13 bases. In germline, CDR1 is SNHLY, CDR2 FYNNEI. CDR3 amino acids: CASSENSGMYEQYF. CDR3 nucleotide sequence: TGTGCCAGCAGTGAGAATAGCGGAATGTACGAGCAGTACTTC.